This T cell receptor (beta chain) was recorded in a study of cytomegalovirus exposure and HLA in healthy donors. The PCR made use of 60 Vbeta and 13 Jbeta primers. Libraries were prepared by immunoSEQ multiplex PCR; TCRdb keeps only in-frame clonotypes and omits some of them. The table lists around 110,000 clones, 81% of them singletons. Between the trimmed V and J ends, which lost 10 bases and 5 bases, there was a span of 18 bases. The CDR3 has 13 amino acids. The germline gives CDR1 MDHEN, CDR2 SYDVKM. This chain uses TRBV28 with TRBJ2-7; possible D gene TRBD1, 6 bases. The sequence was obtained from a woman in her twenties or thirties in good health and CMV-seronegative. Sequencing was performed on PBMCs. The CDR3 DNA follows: TGTGCCACCACGACAGGCGCCTGGAACGAGCAGTACTTC. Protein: CATTTGAWNEQYF.